A single sample is the source of the 14 T cell receptor beta chains below, sequenced in a study of blood T cell repertoires in COVID-19. The protocol was immunoSEQ multiplex PCR, while the TCRdb copy is restricted to in-frame clones and leaves out a portion. The table lists 180,000 or so clones, approximately 84% of them singletons. The specimen sequenced was peripheral blood. The receptors come from a woman of 80 years or more with acute or convalescent COVID-19.

V is TRBV7-6 and J is TRBJ2-1, with TRBD2 matching over 11 bases. Looked up from germline, CDR1 is SGHVS and CDR2 is FNYEAQ. CDR3 size: 14 residues. The ends lost 5 bases at V and 9 bases at J; junction bases unmatched: 6. In DNA, the CDR3 is TGTGCCAGCAGCATTAGCGGGAGGGCCTTTGAGCAGTTCTTC. This encodes CASSISGRAFEQFF. The variable domain in full, completed from reference TRBV7-6 and TRBJ2-1, reads GAGVSQSPRYKVTKRGQDVALRCDPISGHVSLYWYRQALGQGPEFLTYFNYEAQQDKSGLPNDRFSAERPEGSISTLTIQRTEQRDSAMYRCASSISGRAFEQFFGPGTRLTVL.

V usage is TRBV5-5 and J usage is TRBJ1-3, with a tentative D call TRBD1 (6 bases). Germline V gives CDR1 SGHKS, CDR2 YYEKEE (reference sequence). The CDR3 extends over 13 amino acids. Trimming removed 4 bases from V and 4 bases from J, with 9 bases in between. CDR3 sequence reads: CASSPGGGNTIYF. CDR3 nucleotides: TGTGCCAGCAGCCCGGGGGGCGGAAACACCATATATTTT.

The chain is built from TRBV12-3 or TRBV12-4 and TRBJ1-2; D ambiguous. V gave up 3 bases and J gave up 3 bases, with 8 bases separating them. The CDR3 length is 13 residues. As DNA, the CDR3 is TGTGCCAGCAGTTTGCAGGCCTACTATGGCTACACCTTC. Its translation is CASSLQAYYGYTF.

There are a few counts of this clone. The chain couples TRBV9 to TRBJ2-1; 7 bases fit TRBD2. The germline V gene encodes CDR1 SGDLS and CDR2 YYNGEE. Trimming removed 1 base from V and 7 bases from J; junction bases left unmatched: 8. The CDR3 spans 15 residues. The CDR3 DNA follows: TGTGCCAGCAGCGTACTAGCGGAGTATTGGAATGAGCAGTTCTTC. Encoded protein: CASSVLAEYWNEQFF. Together with reference TRBV9 and TRBJ2-1, the CDR3 gives the full variable domain: DSGVTQTPKHLITATGQRVTLRCSPRSGDLSVYWYQQSLDQGLQFLIQYYNGEERAKGNILERFSAQQFPDLHSELNLSSLELGDSALYFCASSVLAEYWNEQFFGPGTRLTVL.

The rearrangement links TRBV9 to TRBJ2-6; D might be TRBD1 (5 bases). The CDR3 loop spans 15 amino acids. Trimming cost V 3 bases and J 0 bases, with 7 bases left between them. CDR1 and CDR2 (germline): SGDLS, YYNGEE. The DNA of the CDR3 is TGTGCCAGCAGCGCAGGGTCCTCTGGGGCCAACGTCCTGACTTTC. Protein product: CASSAGSSGANVLTF.

This CDR3 is CATSDFRQGAHNEQFF. CDR3 DNA sequence: TGTGCCACCAGTGATTTTCGACAGGGGGCGCACAATGAGCAGTTCTTC. The chain employs TRBV24-1 and TRBJ2-1; TRBD1 matches at 10 bases. J was trimmed by 5 bases and V by 1 base; bases with no gene match: 4. The CDR3 has 16 residues. Looked up from germline, CDR1 is KGHDR and CDR2 is SFDVKD.

The J gene is TRBJ1-1, the V gene TRBV3-1 (or the pseudogene TRBV3-2); D perhaps matches TRBD1 (5 bases). The CDR3 contains 15 residues. V was cut by 3 bases and J by 4 bases, with 15 bases left in between. Germline CDR1 reads LGHDT; CDR2 reads YNNKEL (reference sequence). CDR3 loop: CASSQDPGKTTEAFF. The CDR3 region has the DNA TGTGCCAGCAGCCAGGATCCAGGGAAGACCACTGAAGCTTTCTTT.

This chain links TRBV19 with TRBJ1-2, with 11 bases matching TRBD1. V gave up 3 bases and J gave up 3 bases; unmatched junction bases: 3. The germline V gene encodes CDR1 LNHDA and CDR2 SQIVND (reference sequence). The length of the CDR3 is 15 residues. This CDR3 reads CASSIGTGGDYGYTF. DNA for the CDR3: TGTGCCAGTAGTATCGGGACAGGGGGGGACTATGGCTACACCTTC.

This chain joins TRBV10-1 and TRBJ1-1, with 8 nucleotides matching TRBD1. The J segment lost 7 bases and the V segment lost 5 bases, leaving 6 bases of the junction unmatched. The CDR3 is 13 residues long. The V gene's germline CDR1 is WNHNN and CDR2 SYGVQD (reference sequence). CDR3 sequence reads: CASSNPDRDEAFF. The CDR3 nucleotides are TGCGCCAGCAGTAACCCGGACAGGGATGAAGCTTTCTTT.

In DNA form, the CDR3 reads TGTGCCAGCAGCTTGGCCCTGGCCCTATCGGGGGGCGAGCAGTACTTC. This sequence encodes CASSLALALSGGEQYF. V gene TRBV5-6 combines with J gene TRBJ2-7, with 7 bases identical to TRBD2. Germline CDR1 reads SGHDT; CDR2 reads YYEEEE. V shed 0 bases and J 6 bases; nucleotides not matched to a gene: 12. CDR3 length: 16 amino acids.

The chain employs TRBV5-1 and TRBJ1-2; D not certain. The CDR3 extends over 14 amino acids. V was clipped by 0 bases and J by 6 bases, with 12 bases between them. The germline CDR1 and CDR2 sequences are SGHRS and YFSETQ. Here the CDR3 DNA reads TGCGCCAGCAGCTTGGTGCCTAAAAGCCATGGCTACACCTTC. This encodes CASSLVPKSHGYTF.

The chain carries TRBV7-8 and TRBJ1-1; tentatively, D is TRBD1 (5 bases). CDR3 length: 15 residues. Trimming stripped 2 bases from V and 7 bases from J, with 17 bases between. Germline V gene lookup returns CDR1 SGHVS and CDR2 FQNEAQ. Here the CDR3 reads CASSLRHDRRGEAFF. The CDR3 nucleotides are TGTGCCAGCAGCTTAAGGCACGACAGAAGGGGTGAAGCTTTCTTT.

The chain carries TRBV25-1 and TRBJ2-1; 8 nucleotides agree with TRBD2. Germline assignment: CDR1 MGHDK and CDR2 SYGVNS. The CDR3 contains 17 residues. V dropped 1 base and J dropped 1; count of bases not matched to a gene: 6. CDR3 sequence (DNA): TGTGCCAGCAGTGAATTCTCCACTAGCGGATCCTACAATGAGCAGTTCTTC. Translation gives CASSEFSTSGSYNEQFF.

The chain couples TRBV28 to TRBJ1-5, with a tentative D call TRBD1 (6 bases). In germline, CDR1 is MDHEN, CDR2 SYDVKM. Deletions cut 4 bases from V and 2 bases from J, with 15 bases between. CDR3 length: 16 residues. The CDR3 coding sequence is TGTGCCAGCAGTTCGGACAGCTTTGCGGGCAATCAGCCCCAGCATTTT. It translates to CASSSDSFAGNQPQHF. The whole variable domain, remainder taken from reference TRBV28 and TRBJ1-5, is DVKVTQSSRYLVKRTGEKVFLECVQDMDHENMFWYRQDPGLGLRLIYFSYDVKMKEKGDIPEGYSVSREKKERFSLILESASTNQTSMYLCASSSDSFAGNQPQHFGDGTRLSIL.